This TCR beta chain was retrieved from a study of immune evolution from preneoplasia to lung adenocarcinoma. Using immunoSEQ multiplex PCR, the repertoire was profiled, and TCRdb retains in-frame clones only, with some absent. Of 9,000 to 10,000 clones listed, approximately 90% were seen once; the top ten hold roughly 3%. The germline gives CDR1 ENHRY, CDR2 SYGVKD. The CDR3 totals 14 residues. V lost 5 bases to trimming and J lost 7 bases; unmatched junction nucleotides: 9. H&E slides confirmed each diagnosis, reviewed by two pathologists independently. As to this clone: The antigen is not known.

Notes on the study in general: Top clone share appeared to fall from AAH through AIS, MIA, adenocarcinoma.

The sample was FFPE invasive lung adenocarcinoma tissue. The clonotype was recovered from a person aged 70 to 80 with invasive lung adenocarcinoma. Some clones in this sample may be carry-over from other donors' samples. The chain carries TRBV10-3 and TRBJ1-1; TRBD1 agrees at 8 bases. The CDR3 DNA reads as TGTGCCATCAGTCCTCCAACAGGGGGTGTTGAAGCTTTCTTT. Its protein is CAISPPTGGVEAFF.